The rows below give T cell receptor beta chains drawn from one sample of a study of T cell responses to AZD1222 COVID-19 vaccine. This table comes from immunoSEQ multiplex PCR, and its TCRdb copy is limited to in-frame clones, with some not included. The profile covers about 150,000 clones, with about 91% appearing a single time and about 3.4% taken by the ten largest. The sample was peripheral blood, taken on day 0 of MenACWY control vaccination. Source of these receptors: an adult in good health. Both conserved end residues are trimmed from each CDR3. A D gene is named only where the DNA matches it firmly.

cdr3_aa: ASSQQGSSYNEQF
j_call: TRBJ2-1
d_call: -
v_call: TRBV11-2

cdr3_aa: ASSLDVGDGYT
j_call: TRBJ1-2
d_call: -
v_call: TRBV12-3/TRBV12-4

cdr3_aa: ASSPQDKSYNEQF
j_call: TRBJ2-1
d_call: -
v_call: TRBV18

cdr3_aa: ASSPDRGRQY
j_call: TRBJ2-7
d_call: TRBD1
v_call: TRBV6-2/TRBV6-3

cdr3_aa: ASSLGQNTEAF
j_call: TRBJ1-1
d_call: -
v_call: TRBV27

cdr3_aa: ASRERGYTGELF
j_call: TRBJ2-2
d_call: TRBD2
v_call: TRBV7-2

cdr3_aa: ASSLYPGPRGYT
j_call: TRBJ1-2
d_call: -
v_call: TRBV27

cdr3_aa: ASSLRDRANYGYT
j_call: TRBJ1-2
d_call: TRBD1
v_call: TRBV5-4

cdr3_aa: ASSFIAGVNNEQF
j_call: TRBJ2-1
d_call: TRBD2
v_call: TRBV5-1

cdr3_aa: ASSGLGGYT
j_call: TRBJ1-2
d_call: -
v_call: TRBV27

cdr3_aa: ASSQDPLIYNEQF
j_call: TRBJ2-1
d_call: -
v_call: TRBV3-1/TRBV3-2

cdr3_aa: ASSIRLTGVDGTEAF
j_call: TRBJ1-1
d_call: TRBD1
v_call: TRBV19

cdr3_aa: ASSFGQANTIY
j_call: TRBJ1-3
d_call: TRBD1
v_call: TRBV11-3

cdr3_aa: ASSLDLAAFYEQY
j_call: TRBJ2-7
d_call: TRBD2
v_call: TRBV11-2

cdr3_aa: ATLSPGQGKETQY
j_call: TRBJ2-5
d_call: TRBD1
v_call: TRBV27

cdr3_aa: ASSSTGSFYEQY
j_call: TRBJ2-7
d_call: -
v_call: TRBV7-9

cdr3_aa: ASSVGTGNQPQH
j_call: TRBJ1-5
d_call: TRBD1
v_call: TRBV9

cdr3_aa: ASSEPRQGKEKLF
j_call: TRBJ1-4
d_call: TRBD1
v_call: TRBV10-2

cdr3_aa: ASSSLTTSTDTQY
j_call: TRBJ2-3
d_call: -
v_call: TRBV11-1

cdr3_aa: AWSEWGPGNTEAF
j_call: TRBJ1-1
d_call: -
v_call: TRBV30

cdr3_aa: ASRIAGTGGHEQY
j_call: TRBJ2-7
d_call: TRBD1
v_call: TRBV5-4

cdr3_aa: ATHERVYGYT
j_call: TRBJ1-2
d_call: -
v_call: TRBV9

cdr3_aa: ASSSQGGTGNTIY
j_call: TRBJ1-3
d_call: -
v_call: TRBV19

cdr3_aa: ASGMDTYFSTDTQY
j_call: TRBJ2-3
d_call: -
v_call: TRBV11-1

cdr3_aa: ASSFGTGDFYEQY
j_call: TRBJ2-7
d_call: TRBD1
v_call: TRBV6-5

cdr3_aa: ASSLHRGQQF
j_call: TRBJ2-1
d_call: TRBD1
v_call: TRBV28

cdr3_aa: ASSQEYRVKPQH
j_call: TRBJ1-5
d_call: -
v_call: TRBV3-1/TRBV3-2

cdr3_aa: ASSLGTAYGYT
j_call: TRBJ1-2
d_call: -
v_call: TRBV7-2

cdr3_aa: ASSYSFTLAGVDEQF
j_call: TRBJ2-1
d_call: TRBD2
v_call: TRBV6-2/TRBV6-3

cdr3_aa: ASSLGGSSNQPQH
j_call: TRBJ1-5
d_call: -
v_call: TRBV5-6

cdr3_aa: ASSVGQRDGNEQF
j_call: TRBJ2-1
d_call: TRBD2
v_call: TRBV9

cdr3_aa: ATQGLAGAGPHEQY
j_call: TRBJ2-7
d_call: TRBD2
v_call: TRBV10-3

cdr3_aa: ASSVRLAVGEQF
j_call: TRBJ2-1
d_call: TRBD2
v_call: TRBV7-2

cdr3_aa: ASYSGNTIY
j_call: TRBJ1-3
d_call: -
v_call: TRBV28

cdr3_aa: ASSRDAHRDTQETQY
j_call: TRBJ2-5
d_call: -
v_call: TRBV4-2

cdr3_aa: ASSPRTSGTGELF
j_call: TRBJ2-2
d_call: TRBD2
v_call: TRBV13

cdr3_aa: ASSLSEGSSTDTQY
j_call: TRBJ2-3
d_call: -
v_call: TRBV9

cdr3_aa: ASRIAGGHYGYT
j_call: TRBJ1-2
d_call: TRBD1
v_call: TRBV28

cdr3_aa: ASTSYDRMNTEAF
j_call: TRBJ1-1
d_call: -
v_call: TRBV11-3

cdr3_aa: ASSRGGDTEAF
j_call: TRBJ1-1
d_call: TRBD1
v_call: TRBV12-3/TRBV12-4